These T cell receptor beta chains were read from a single sample in a study of T cell repertoires and HLA-DP antigens. These receptors are not linked to any known antigen. The repertoire was sequenced with immunoSEQ multiplex PCR; TCRdb's copy has only in-frame clones and lacks some. The sample holds approximately 100,000 clones; about 89% are singletons and the top ten take about 1.7%. Sequencing used CD4+ T cells from PBMCs. These receptor sequences come from a middle-aged man in good health and CMV-seronegative. CDR3s include the opening cysteine and the closing phenylalanine or tryptophan. The D gene is left open where the match is weak. Where a row states a size, it is once, few, many or the class of an expanded clone; other rows omit it.

J	V	D	size	CDR3	DNA
TRBJ2-3	TRBV7-9	TRBD2	.	CASSFPTSGGGENTQYF	TGTGCCAGCAGCTTCCCTACTAGCGGTGGCGGGGAAAATACGCAGTATTTT
TRBJ2-7	TRBV18	.	.	CASSRGVNYEQYF	TGTGCCAGCTCCCGAGGAGTGAACTACGAGCAGTACTTC
TRBJ2-7	TRBV4-1	.	.	CASSRELQYEQYF	TGCGCCAGCAGCCGGGAGTTACAGTACGAGCAGTACTTC
TRBJ1-1	TRBV19	.	.	CASSILLGRGVPTEAFF	TGTGCCAGTAGTATCCTTTTGGGCAGGGGCGTTCCCACTGAAGCTTTCTTT
TRBJ2-2	TRBV6-1	.	.	CASSAVPTGELFF	TGTGCCAGCTCAGCGGTGCCCACCGGGGAGCTGTTTTTT
TRBJ2-3	TRBV7-7	TRBD2	.	CASSGRETDTQYF	TGTGCTAGCAGTGGGAGGGAGACAGATACGCAGTATTTT
TRBJ2-2	TRBV7-9	TRBD2	.	CASSAMVAGGPAGELFF	TGTGCCAGCAGCGCCATGGTGGCGGGGGGGCCCGCCGGGGAGCTGTTTTTT
TRBJ2-1	TRBV10-3	.	.	CAISGAGYNEQFF	TGTGCCATCAGTGGTGCAGGATACAATGAGCAGTTCTTC
TRBJ2-7	TRBV7-6	.	.	CASSLARGSSYEQYF	TGTGCCAGCAGCTTAGCACGGGGGAGCTCCTACGAGCAGTACTTC
TRBJ2-7	TRBV19	.	.	CASSISLYEQYF	TGTGCCAGTAGTATTTCGCTCTACGAGCAGTACTTC
TRBJ2-2	TRBV28	.	.	CASKVLRDTTGELFF	TGTGCCAGTAAAGTCCTTAGGGACACCACCGGGGAGCTGTTTTTT
TRBJ2-7	TRBV10-1	.	.	CASSSYRIFYEQYF	TGCGCCAGCAGCTCGTATAGAATTTTCTACGAGCAGTACTTC
TRBJ1-5	TRBV19	.	once	CASSIVEQNQPQHF	TGTGCCAGTAGTATTGTAGAACAGAATCAGCCCCAGCATTTT
TRBJ2-6	TRBV15	.	.	CATGPGAGANVLTF	TGTGCCACCGGACCAGGGGCTGGGGCCAACGTCCTGACTTTC
TRBJ2-1	TRBV29-1	.	.	CSVGEGEIIEQFF	TGCAGCGTTGGGGAGGGGGAGATTATTGAGCAGTTCTTC
TRBJ2-2	TRBV21-1	.	.	CASIPRGSYVGELFF	TGTGCCAGCATCCCGAGGGGGAGCTATGTCGGGGAGCTGTTTTTT
TRBJ2-7	TRBV6-1	.	.	CASTDMWYEQYF	TGTGCCAGCACTGACATGTGGTACGAGCAGTACTTC